The T cell receptor beta chain under discussion was sequenced for a study of T cells in Graves' hyperthyroidism and ophthalmopathy. This clonotype has at least ten counts. Germline V gene sequence: CDR1 KGHDR, CDR2 SFDVKD. The CDR3 has 15 amino acids. With 7 bases removed from V and 1 base from J, the gap between germline ends came to 15 bases. Diagnosing involved the use of clinical symptoms, serum thyroxine and TRAb, thyroid ultrasound and orbital computed tomography. From RNA transcripts, TCR beta CDR3 regions were amplified. The primer set for the first-round RT-PCR of the TCR CDR3 was HTBI. MiXCR was run by TCRdb on the multiplex PCR reads, yielding one entry per CDR3 protein. The top ten clones hold under 45% of a sample with approximately 300,000 distinct CDR3 sequences, less than 20% of them seen once.

Specimen: blood. The origin of this receptor is a man aged 50 or older with Graves' ophthalmopathy. The rearrangement links TRBV24-1 to TRBJ2-5; D is uncertain. CDR3 nucleotides: TGTGCCACCAGCGCGGTGAATTGGGGCCAAGAGACCCAGTACTTC. Its translation is CATSAVNWGQETQYF.